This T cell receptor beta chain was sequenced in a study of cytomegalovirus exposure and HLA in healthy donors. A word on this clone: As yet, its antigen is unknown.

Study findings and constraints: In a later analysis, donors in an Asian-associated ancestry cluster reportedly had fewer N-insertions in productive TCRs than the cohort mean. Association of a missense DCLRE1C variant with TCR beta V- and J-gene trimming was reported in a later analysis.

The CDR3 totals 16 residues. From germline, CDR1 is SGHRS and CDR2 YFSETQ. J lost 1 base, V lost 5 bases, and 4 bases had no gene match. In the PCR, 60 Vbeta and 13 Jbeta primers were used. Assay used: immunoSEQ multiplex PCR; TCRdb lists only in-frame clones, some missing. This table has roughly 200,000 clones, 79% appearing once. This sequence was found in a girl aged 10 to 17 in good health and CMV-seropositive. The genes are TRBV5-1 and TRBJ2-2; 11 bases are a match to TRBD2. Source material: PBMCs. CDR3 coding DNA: TGCGCCAGCAGTCCTGGACTAGCGGGGAACACCGGGGAGCTGTTTTTT. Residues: CASSPGLAGNTGELFF.